Each of the 9 T cell receptor beta chains below was sequenced from the same sample in a study of T cell changes during pregnancy in multiple sclerosis. The method was immunoSEQ multiplex PCR; TCRdb's version includes in-frame clones alone and lacks a portion of them. The sample holds around 130,000 clones, roughly 92% seen once. The specimen was peripheral blood, collected before pregnancy. The receptors here all came from a female donor with multiple sclerosis, enrolled in a pregnancy study.

For the CDR3, the DNA is TGTGCCAGCAACGGGGCCGGGACAGGGAATTCACCCCTCCACTTT. Translation: CASNGAGTGNSPLHF. The chain couples TRBV2 to TRBJ1-6; 9 bases fit TRBD1. The CDR3 has 15 amino acids. V was pared by 7 bases and J by 7 bases, with 8 bases of the junction left unmatched. Per germline, CDR1 SNHLY and CDR2 FYNNEI.

The gene calls are TRBV7-2 and TRBJ2-1, with 12 bases matching TRBD2. From germline, CDR1 is SGHTA and CDR2 FQGNSA. This CDR3 has 16 amino acids. J was trimmed by 2 bases and V by 3 bases; bases with no gene match: 2. CDR3 sequence reads: CASSFASGGAYNEQFF. The CDR3 nucleotides are TGTGCCAGCAGCTTCGCTAGCGGGGGGGCCTACAATGAGCAGTTCTTC.

This clone occurred once. The CDR3 nucleotides read TGCAGTTGCGGGGGCACAGATACGCAGTATTTT. Protein sequence: CSCGGTDTQYF. This chain uses TRBV20-1 with TRBJ2-3; perhaps TRBD2 as D (6 bases). The CDR3 loop spans 11 amino acids. Between the trimmed V and J ends, which lost 8 bases and 1 base, there was a span of 7 bases. From germline, CDR1 is DFQATT and CDR2 SNEGSKA (reference sequence).

The chain has TRBV6-1 and TRBJ2-2; unclear D gene. With 8 bases removed from V and 8 bases from J, the gap between germline ends came to 15 bases. The germline V gene has CDR1 MNHNS and CDR2 SASEGT. This CDR3 contains 13 residues. In DNA form, the CDR3 reads TGTGCCAGCCGAGTCGAATCGCCAGGGGAGCTGTTTTTT. It translates to CASRVESPGELFF.

The chain couples TRBV5-1 to TRBJ1-5, with D unclear. Germline CDR1 reads SGHRS; CDR2 reads YFSETQ. V lost 0 bases and J 7 bases, leaving 8 bases between the germline ends. The CDR3 totals 13 residues. The CDR3 loop reads CASSLGSEQPQHF. CDR3 nucleotides: TGCGCCAGCAGCTTGGGGAGCGAGCAGCCCCAGCATTTT.

The rearrangement joins TRBV27 to TRBJ1-2; D is unresolved. Germline V gene sequence: CDR1 MNHEY, CDR2 SMNVEV (reference sequence). The CDR3 covers 11 residues. V lost 5 bases and J 6 bases, leaving 7 bases between the germline ends. CDR3 residues: CASSPSDGYTF. CDR3 in DNA: TGTGCCAGCAGTCCCTCAGATGGCTACACCTTC.

J is TRBJ1-2 and V is TRBV10-1; D unresolved. From germline, CDR1 is WNHNN and CDR2 SYGVQD (reference sequence). CDR3 length: 12 amino acids. V shed 8 bases and J shed 5 bases, with 12 bases lying between them. CDR3 nucleotide sequence: TGCGCCAGCCAGCGGGAATGGTATGGCTACACCTTC. It encodes CASQREWYGYTF.

The gene calls are TRBV28 and TRBJ2-5; 7 bases line up with TRBD1. Losses at the gene ends were 8 bases for V and 8 bases for J; bases not matched to a gene: 11. The CDR3 runs to 13 residues. Germline CDR1 MDHEN, CDR2 SYDVKM. The CDR3 loop is CASGTAASSTQYF. The CDR3 coding sequence is TGTGCCAGCGGGACAGCCGCATCTAGCACCCAGTACTTC. Full variable domain (missing parts from reference TRBV28 and TRBJ2-5): DVKVTQSSRYLVKRTGEKVFLECVQDMDHENMFWYRQDPGLGLRLIYFSYDVKMKEKGDIPEGYSVSREKKERFSLILESASTNQTSMYLCASGTAASSTQYFGPGTRLLVL.

The rearrangement links TRBV28 to TRBJ2-3, with D perhaps TRBD2 (5 bases). This CDR3 has 11 residues. The germline gives CDR1 MDHEN, CDR2 SYDVKM. V dropped 7 bases and J dropped 5 bases, with 7 bases sitting between them. The CDR3 nucleotides are TGTGCCAGCATACTAGAAGATACGCAGTATTTT. Translation gives CASILEDTQYF.